The 8 T cell receptor beta chains presented below share a single source sample, sequenced in a study of T cells in Graves' hyperthyroidism and ophthalmopathy. Amplified TCR beta CDR3 regions came from RNA transcripts. With the HTBI primer set, the TCR CDR3 went through a first round of RT-PCR. TCRdb re-called the multiplex PCR reads with MiXCR, one entry per CDR3 protein. The sample has approximately 270,000 distinct CDR3 sequences, 13% to 15% seen once. Sequenced material: blood. The receptors stem from a woman aged 40 to 50 with Graves' hyperthyroidism that later progressed to Graves' ophthalmopathy.

This rearrangement joins TRBV3-1 to TRBJ2-3; D may be TRBD1 or TRBD2 (5 bases each). Germline CDR1 reads LGHDT; CDR2 reads YNNKEL (reference sequence). V lost 2 bases and J lost 4, with 19 bases in between. This CDR3 contains 17 residues. CDR3 in amino acids: CASSQTPGLGEADTQYF. In DNA, the CDR3 is TGTGCCAGCAGCCAAACCCCGGGGCTAGGTGAAGCAGATACGCAGTATTTT.

This clonotype was recorded once. The rearrangement uses TRBV11-2 and TRBJ1-5; no clear D gene. Trimming stripped 6 bases from V and 9 bases from J, with 18 bases between. In germline, CDR1 is SGHAT, CDR2 FQNNGV. CDR3 length: 14 amino acids. CDR3 in DNA: TGTGCCAGCAGGGGGTTTTGGGCACGAGGGCCCCAGCATTTT. Translating gives CASRGFWARGPQHF.

This clonotype was seen more than once but under ten times. At one end the junction does not follow the germline gene, possibly because of a read error. This chain joins TRBV11-2 and TRBJ2-2; 8 bases are shared with TRBD1. This CDR3 has 14 amino acids. CDR1 and CDR2 from the germline V gene are SGHAT and FQNNGV. DNA of the CDR3: TGTGCCAGCAGCAAGACAGGGGACACCGGGGAGCTGGTTTTT. This encodes CASSKTGDTGELVF.

This clonotype was seen at least ten times. The chain is built from TRBV2 and TRBJ2-7; 9 positions agree with TRBD2. V was clipped by 8 bases and J by 6 bases; unmatched bases: 20. The CDR3 length is 17 residues. Germline assignment: CDR1 SNHLY and CDR2 FYNNEI. This chain's CDR3 is CASPPSGNSGSVGEQYF. In nucleotides, the CDR3 is TGTGCCAGCCCTCCCTCCGGCAATAGCGGGAGTGTTGGCGAGCAGTACTTC.

The table lists this clonotype with many counts. The genes are TRBV28 and TRBJ2-7, with D unresolved. V shed 2 bases and J shed 2 bases, with 7 bases lying between them. Germline-derived CDR1 and CDR2 are MDHEN and SYDVKM. This CDR3 region has 13 residues. CDR3 loop: CASSLTSAYEQYF. The CDR3, as DNA: TGTGCCAGCAGTTTAACGTCGGCCTACGAGCAGTACTTC.

This sequence joins TRBV6-1 and TRBJ1-5; D ambiguous. The CDR3 is 15 amino acids. V lost 5 bases to trimming and J lost 5 bases, with 16 bases between them. Germline CDR1 MNHNS, CDR2 SASEGT. CDR3 bases: TGTGCCAGCAGTCTCATGGGGTCAACCGATCAGCCCCAGCATTTT. It codes for CASSLMGSTDQPQHF.

The table lists this clonotype with many counts. The chain has TRBV18 and TRBJ1-1, with 11 bases fitting TRBD1. CDR3 length: 15 residues. The V gene end was trimmed by 6 bases and the J gene end by 1 base; junction bases not matched to a gene: 4. Per germline, CDR1 KGHSH and CDR2 LQKENI. In DNA form, the CDR3 reads TGTGCCAGCTCTCGGGACAGGGGGACGAACACTGAAGCTTTCTTT. As protein: CASSRDRGTNTEAFF. The full variable domain, in which reference TRBV18 and TRBJ1-1 provide the parts outside the CDR3, is NAGVMQNPRHLVRRRGQEARLRCSPMKGHSHVYWYRQLPEEGLKFMVYLQKENIIDESGMPKERFSAEFPKEGPSILRIQQVVRGDSAAYFCASSRDRGTNTEAFFGQGTRLTVV.

This clonotype was counted ten times or more. V and J are TRBV6-1 and TRBJ1-1; possibly TRBD1 for D (6 bases). The CDR3 runs 15 residues. V was trimmed by 1 base and J by 5 bases, leaving 14 bases between them. The V gene's germline CDR1 is MNHNS and CDR2 SASEGT. CDR3 residues: CASSEGGGWGTEAFF. CDR3 nucleotides: TGTGCCAGCAGTGAAGGGGGGGGCTGGGGAACTGAAGCTTTCTTT.